This T cell receptor beta chain was captured by sequencing in a study of regulatory T cells in long-lasting Graves disease. Study results and caveats: More public clonotypes were shared by persistent patients (about 2,700) than by new patients (roughly 930). Persistent Graves' patients possessed reduced TCR diversity relative to recently diagnosed ones.

For TCR beta, libraries came from iRepertoire HTBI primers and Arm-PCR of CDR3 regions. Via MiXCR, TCRdb re-called the multiplex PCR reads, giving one row per CDR3 protein. This table holds around 460,000 distinct CDR3 sequences, roughly 22% found once. Described time point: persistent/refractory GD, antithyroid drugs over 5 years with positive TRAb. TCR sequences were obtained from RNA taken from PBMCs. The guidelines of the American Thyroid Association were the basis for diagnosing Graves' disease. This clonotype was observed at least ten times. The antigen is not known. This CDR3 comprises 14 residues. J lost 5 bases, V lost 6 bases, and 7 bases had no gene match.

The genes are TRBV12-3 or TRBV12-4 and TRBJ2-7; 10 bases line up with TRBD1. Material: peripheral blood mononuclear cells (PBMCs), obtained when the disease was refractory, from a patient treated with antithyroid drugs. This receptor was identified in a female donor with Graves disease. This chain's CDR3 is CASSKRQGADEQYF. In nucleotides, the CDR3 is TGTGCCAGCAGCAAGAGACAGGGGGCTGACGAGCAGTACTTC.